Listed below are T cell receptor beta chains from one sample, sequenced in a study of cytomegalovirus exposure and HLA in healthy donors. Repertoires were generated with immunoSEQ multiplex PCR, while TCRdb's copy carries only in-frame clones and drops some. The data hold fewer than 110,000 clones, with around 72% observed a single time. Sequencing was carried out using PBMCs. The receptors originated from a woman between 35 and 50 years old in good health and CMV-seropositive. The CDR3 runs from the conserved cysteine through the conserved F or W.

v_gene: TRBV30
j_gene: TRBJ1-1
CDR3aa: CAWSVTIEMNTEAFF

v_gene: TRBV4-3
j_gene: TRBJ1-2
CDR3aa: CASSQDTGRGGGYTF

v_gene: TRBV19
j_gene: TRBJ2-6
CDR3aa: CASSIVFGSSGANVLTF

v_gene: TRBV10-3
j_gene: TRBJ1-2
CDR3aa: CATGTGGKHGYTF

v_gene: TRBV5-1
j_gene: TRBJ1-3
CDR3aa: CASSMTGAGNTIYF

v_gene: TRBV20-1
j_gene: TRBJ1-1
CDR3aa: CSADRVSEAFF

v_gene: TRBV5-1
j_gene: TRBJ1-2
CDR3aa: CASSTGQGMDGYTF

v_gene: TRBV7-2
j_gene: TRBJ2-1
CDR3aa: CASSPRHPILAGGHDEQFF

v_gene: TRBV6-5
j_gene: TRBJ2-1
CDR3aa: CTAGTGLINNEQFF

v_gene: TRBV19
j_gene: TRBJ2-5
CDR3aa: CASSTGQKETQYF

v_gene: TRBV5-1
j_gene: TRBJ1-3
CDR3aa: CASSLFGSGNTIYF

v_gene: TRBV29-1
j_gene: TRBJ1-1
CDR3aa: CSVVGTTNTEAFF

v_gene: TRBV7-8
j_gene: TRBJ2-1
CDR3aa: CASSERQGVGEQFF

v_gene: TRBV2
j_gene: TRBJ2-1
CDR3aa: CASSQDRGRGNEQFF

v_gene: TRBV6-6
j_gene: TRBJ1-4
CDR3aa: CASSGTENEKLFF

v_gene: TRBV6-6
j_gene: TRBJ2-1
CDR3aa: CASRLAGGSSYNEQFF

v_gene: TRBV6-1
j_gene: TRBJ1-5
CDR3aa: CASRADRGNQPQHF

v_gene: TRBV18
j_gene: TRBJ2-5
CDR3aa: CASTDTVQETQYF

v_gene: TRBV30
j_gene: TRBJ2-7
CDR3aa: CAWSQVVVGEQYF

v_gene: TRBV7-8
j_gene: TRBJ1-6
CDR3aa: CASGLGRGEQSPLHF

v_gene: TRBV4-3
j_gene: TRBJ2-1
CDR3aa: CASSQDQGDYNEQFF

v_gene: TRBV4-3
j_gene: TRBJ2-2
CDR3aa: CASSQIGQGYAGELFF

v_gene: TRBV6-5
j_gene: TRBJ1-6
CDR3aa: CASSTRTGISSPLHF

v_gene: TRBV5-1
j_gene: TRBJ1-2
CDR3aa: CASSLAQGGDGYTF

v_gene: TRBV28
j_gene: TRBJ2-3
CDR3aa: CASSSPGGTDTQYF

v_gene: TRBV9
j_gene: TRBJ1-3
CDR3aa: CASSVTGLGNTIYF

v_gene: TRBV5-1
j_gene: TRBJ1-2
CDR3aa: CASSLGVRLNYGYTF